This TCR beta chain was identified in a study of blood T cell repertoires in COVID-19. Turning to the study itself: Material from acute and convalescent COVID-19 was sourced from the United States, Italy and Spain.

The protocol was immunoSEQ multiplex PCR, while the TCRdb copy is restricted to in-frame clones and leaves out a portion. The sample carries over 250,000 clones, about 85% recorded once. Self-reported history from a screening survey and questionnaire set each donor's cohort. CDR1 and CDR2 (germline): SGHAT, FQNNGV. The length of the CDR3 is 15 residues. Trimming left V 4 bases short and J 0 bases short, with 13 bases between. The specimen was PBMCs or T cells enriched from blood (not recorded which). The chain combines TRBV11-2 with TRBJ2-7; tentative D call: TRBD2 (5 bases). This sequence originates from a woman aged 45 to 65 who had recovered from COVID-19. The CDR3 DNA reads TGTGCCAGCAGCTCCTCCGGGGTAAGCTCCTACGAGCAGTACTTC. Its translation is CASSSSGVSSYEQYF.